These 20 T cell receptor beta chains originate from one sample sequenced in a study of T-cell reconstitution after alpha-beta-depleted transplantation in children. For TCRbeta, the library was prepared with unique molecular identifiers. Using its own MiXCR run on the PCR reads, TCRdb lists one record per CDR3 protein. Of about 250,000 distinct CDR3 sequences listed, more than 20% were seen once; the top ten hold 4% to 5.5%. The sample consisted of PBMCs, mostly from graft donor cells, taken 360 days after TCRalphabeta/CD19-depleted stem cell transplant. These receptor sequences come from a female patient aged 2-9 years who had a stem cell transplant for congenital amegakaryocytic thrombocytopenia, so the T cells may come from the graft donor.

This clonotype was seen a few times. The CDR3 DNA is TGCGCCAGCAGCCAAGATCTTACCGGGAGTGGCACAGATACGCAGTATTTT. Encoded protein: CASSQDLTGSGTDTQYF. The chain joins TRBV4-3 to TRBJ2-3, with a weak D call TRBD2 (6 bases). The CDR3 contains 17 residues. Between the trimmed V and J ends, which lost 0 bases and 1 base, there was a span of 14 bases. Looked up from germline, CDR1 is LGHNA and CDR2 is YSLEER.

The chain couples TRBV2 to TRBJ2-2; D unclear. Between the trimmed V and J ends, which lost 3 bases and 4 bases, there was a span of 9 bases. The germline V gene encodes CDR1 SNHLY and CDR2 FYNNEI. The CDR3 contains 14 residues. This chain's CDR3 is CASSEFRPTGELFF. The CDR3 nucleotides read TGTGCCAGCAGTGAGTTCAGGCCCACCGGGGAGCTGTTTTTT.

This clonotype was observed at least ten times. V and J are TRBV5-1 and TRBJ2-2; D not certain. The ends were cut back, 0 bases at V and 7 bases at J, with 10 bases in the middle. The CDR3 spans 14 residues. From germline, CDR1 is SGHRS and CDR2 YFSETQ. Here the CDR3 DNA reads TGCGCCAGCAGCTTGGTTCTAGACGTCGGGGAGCTGTTTTTT. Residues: CASSLVLDVGELFF.

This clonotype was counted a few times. Written as DNA, the CDR3 is TGTGCCAGCAGCCGGGAGGGGCTAGCGGGAGACAATGAGCAGTTCTTC. Amino acids: CASSREGLAGDNEQFF. The chain recombines TRBV4-2 with TRBJ2-1; 10 bases align to TRBD2. CDR3 size: 16 residues. J lost 5 bases, V lost 4 bases, and 8 bases had no gene match. Germline assignment: CDR1 LGHNA and CDR2 YNFKEQ.

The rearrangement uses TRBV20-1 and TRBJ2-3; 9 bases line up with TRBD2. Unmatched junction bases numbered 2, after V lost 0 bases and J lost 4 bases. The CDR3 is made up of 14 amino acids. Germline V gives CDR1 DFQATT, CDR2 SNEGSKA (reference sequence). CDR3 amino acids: CSARDSGSPDTQYF. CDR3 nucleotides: TGCAGTGCTAGAGATAGCGGGAGCCCAGATACGCAGTATTTT.

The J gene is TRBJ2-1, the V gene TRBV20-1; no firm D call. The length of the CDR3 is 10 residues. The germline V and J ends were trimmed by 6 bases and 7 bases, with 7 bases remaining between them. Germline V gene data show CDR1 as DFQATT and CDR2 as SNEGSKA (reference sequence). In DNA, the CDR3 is TGCAGTGCCCATCGAAATGAGCAGTTCTTC. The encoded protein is CSAHRNEQFF.

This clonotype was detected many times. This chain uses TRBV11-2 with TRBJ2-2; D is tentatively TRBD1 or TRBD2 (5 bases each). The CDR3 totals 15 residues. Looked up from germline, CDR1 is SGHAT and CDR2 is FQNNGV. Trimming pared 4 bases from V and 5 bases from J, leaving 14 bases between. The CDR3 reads CASSSVRGLTGELFF. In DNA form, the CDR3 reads TGTGCCAGCAGCTCCGTTCGGGGCTTAACCGGGGAGCTGTTTTTT.

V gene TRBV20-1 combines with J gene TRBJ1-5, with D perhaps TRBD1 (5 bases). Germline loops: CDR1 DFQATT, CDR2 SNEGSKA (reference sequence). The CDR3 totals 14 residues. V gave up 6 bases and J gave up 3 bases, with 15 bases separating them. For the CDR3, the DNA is TGCAGTGCCCACCGGGGGGTCCCCAATCAGCCCCAGCATTTT. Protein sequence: CSAHRGVPNQPQHF.

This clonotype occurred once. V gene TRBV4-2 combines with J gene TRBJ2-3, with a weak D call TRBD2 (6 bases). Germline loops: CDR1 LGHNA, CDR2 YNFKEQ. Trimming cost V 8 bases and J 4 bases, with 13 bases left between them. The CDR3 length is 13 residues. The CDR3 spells CASDSSEADTQYF. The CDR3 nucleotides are TGTGCCAGCGACTCTAGCGAGGCAGATACGCAGTATTTT.

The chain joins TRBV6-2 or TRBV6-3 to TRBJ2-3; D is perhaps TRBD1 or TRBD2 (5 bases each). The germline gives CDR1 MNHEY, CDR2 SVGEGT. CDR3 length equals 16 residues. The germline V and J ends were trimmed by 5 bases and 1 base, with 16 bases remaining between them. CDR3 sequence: CASSPGRVWGTDTQYF. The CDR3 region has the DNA TGTGCCAGCAGTCCGGGACGGGTTTGGGGCACAGATACGCAGTATTTT.

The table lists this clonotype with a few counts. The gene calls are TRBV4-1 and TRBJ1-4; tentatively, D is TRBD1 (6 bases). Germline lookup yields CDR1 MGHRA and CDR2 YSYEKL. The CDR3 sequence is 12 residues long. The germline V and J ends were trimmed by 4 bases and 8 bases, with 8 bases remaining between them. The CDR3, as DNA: TGCGCCAGCAGCCCTCAGGGGGAAAAACTGTTTTTT. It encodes CASSPQGEKLFF.

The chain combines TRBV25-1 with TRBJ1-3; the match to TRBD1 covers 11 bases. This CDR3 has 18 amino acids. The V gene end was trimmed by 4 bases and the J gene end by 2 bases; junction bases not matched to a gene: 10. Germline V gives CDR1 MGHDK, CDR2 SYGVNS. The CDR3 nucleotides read TGTGCCAGCAGTGGACTGGACAGGGGGCATTTCGCTGGAAACACCATATATTTT. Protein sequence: CASSGLDRGHFAGNTIYF.

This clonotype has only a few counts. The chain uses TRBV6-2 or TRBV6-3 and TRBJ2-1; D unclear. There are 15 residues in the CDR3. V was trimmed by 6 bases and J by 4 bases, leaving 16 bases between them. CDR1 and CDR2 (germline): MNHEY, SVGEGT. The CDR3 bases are TGTGCCAGCAGCCAAAACTTTGTCCAATACAATGAGCAGTTCTTC. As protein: CASSQNFVQYNEQFF.

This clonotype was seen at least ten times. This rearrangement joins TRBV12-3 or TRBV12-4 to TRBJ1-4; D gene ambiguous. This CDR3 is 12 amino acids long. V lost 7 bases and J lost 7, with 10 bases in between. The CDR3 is CASMSSGEKLFF. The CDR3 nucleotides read TGTGCCAGCATGAGTAGTGGTGAAAAACTGTTTTTT.

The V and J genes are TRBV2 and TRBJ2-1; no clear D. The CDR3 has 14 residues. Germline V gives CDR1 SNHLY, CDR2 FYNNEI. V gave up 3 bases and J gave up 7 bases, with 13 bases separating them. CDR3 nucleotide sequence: TGTGCCAGCAGTGATGGTTTTGTGCGGAATGAGCAGTTCTTC. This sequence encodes CASSDGFVRNEQFF. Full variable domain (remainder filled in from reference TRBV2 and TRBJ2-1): EPEVTQTPSHQVTQMGQEVILRCVPISNHLYFYWYRQILGQKVEFLVSFYNNEISEKSEIFDDQFSVERPDGSNFTLKIRSTKLEDSAMYFCASSDGFVRNEQFFGPGTRLTVL.

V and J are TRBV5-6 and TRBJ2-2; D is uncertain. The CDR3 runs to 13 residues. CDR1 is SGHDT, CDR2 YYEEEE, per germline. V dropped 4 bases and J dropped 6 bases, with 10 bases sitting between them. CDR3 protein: CASSAGSAGELFF. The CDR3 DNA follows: TGTGCCAGCAGCGCCGGATCGGCCGGGGAGCTGTTTTTT.

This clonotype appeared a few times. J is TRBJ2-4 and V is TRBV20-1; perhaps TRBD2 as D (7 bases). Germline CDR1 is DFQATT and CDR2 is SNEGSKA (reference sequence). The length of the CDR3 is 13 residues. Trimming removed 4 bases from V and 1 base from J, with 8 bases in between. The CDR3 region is CSAKGGAKNIQYF. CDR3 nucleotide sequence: TGCAGTGCTAAGGGGGGGGCCAAAAACATTCAGTACTTC.

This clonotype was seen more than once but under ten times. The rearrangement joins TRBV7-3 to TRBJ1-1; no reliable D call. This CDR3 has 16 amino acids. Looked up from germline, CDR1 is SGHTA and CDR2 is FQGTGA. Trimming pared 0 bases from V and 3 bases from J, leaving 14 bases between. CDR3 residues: CASSLTARPTDTEAFF. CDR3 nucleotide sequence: TGTGCCAGCAGCTTAACGGCGAGGCCAACGGACACTGAAGCTTTCTTT.

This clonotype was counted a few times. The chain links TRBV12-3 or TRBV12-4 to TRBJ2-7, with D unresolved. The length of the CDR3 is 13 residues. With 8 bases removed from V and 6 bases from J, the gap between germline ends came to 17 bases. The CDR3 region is CASSQRPDLEQYF. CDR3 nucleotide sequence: TGTGCCAGCTCACAACGACCGGATCTCGAGCAGTACTTC.

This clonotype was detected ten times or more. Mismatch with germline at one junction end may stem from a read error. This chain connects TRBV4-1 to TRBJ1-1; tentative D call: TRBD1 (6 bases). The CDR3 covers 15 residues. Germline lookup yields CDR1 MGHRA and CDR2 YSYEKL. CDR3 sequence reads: CASTQSGHLNTEAFF. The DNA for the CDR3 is TGCGCCAGCACCCAATCGGGACATCTGAACACTGAAGCTTTCTTT.